These T cell receptor beta chains were read from a single sample in a study of beta chain features in type 1 diabetes. The data were produced by immunoSEQ multiplex PCR, yet TCRdb's version contains in-frame clones alone and is incomplete. The sample holds a few hundred thousand clones, roughly 10% seen once. Material for sequencing was naive CD4+ T cells from blood. Receptors originate from a man between 25 and 39 years old with type 1 diabetes. Both conserved end residues are part of each CDR3. D genes are given only for firm matches. Only part of the rows carry a size: once, few, many, or a class if the clone is expanded.

cdr3_nt: TGCGCCAGCAGCTTGGCCGGACAGGGCCGAAATGAGCAGTTCTTC
cdr3_aa: CASSLAGQGRNEQFF
clone_size: few
d_call: TRBD1
v_call: TRBV5-1
j_call: TRBJ2-1

cdr3_nt: TGTGCCAGCAGCCCGACAGGGACAGGGGGTGGCTACACCTTC
cdr3_aa: CASSPTGTGGGYTF
clone_size: -
d_call: TRBD1
v_call: TRBV6-5
j_call: TRBJ1-2

cdr3_nt: TGTGCCAGCAGCTTGTCAGACCAAGAGACCCAGTACTTC
cdr3_aa: CASSLSDQETQYF
clone_size: -
d_call: -
v_call: TRBV11-2
j_call: TRBJ2-5

cdr3_nt: TGTGCCAGCAGCATAGGACAGGGGAACACCGGGGAGCTGTTTTTT
cdr3_aa: CASSIGQGNTGELFF
clone_size: -
d_call: TRBD1
v_call: TRBV7-3
j_call: TRBJ2-2

cdr3_nt: TGCGCCAGCAGCGGATACAAACCGGGACAGCGTTACAATGAGCAGTTCTTC
cdr3_aa: CASSGYKPGQRYNEQFF
clone_size: few
d_call: TRBD1
v_call: TRBV5-1
j_call: TRBJ2-1

cdr3_nt: TGTGCCAGCAGCGTAGTGGCTATATCGGGAGAGACCCAGTACTTC
cdr3_aa: CASSVVAISGETQYF
clone_size: -
d_call: -
v_call: TRBV9
j_call: TRBJ2-5

cdr3_nt: TGTGCCACCAGCAGATCAGGGACTAGCGGGGGCGATGAGCAGTTCTTC
cdr3_aa: CATSRSGTSGGDEQFF
clone_size: -
d_call: TRBD2
v_call: TRBV15
j_call: TRBJ2-1

cdr3_nt: TGTGCCAGCAGGTACGGGACTCCAGGGATAGGGACCTCCTACGAGCAGTACTTC
cdr3_aa: CASRYGTPGIGTSYEQYF
clone_size: few
d_call: -
v_call: TRBV5-8
j_call: TRBJ2-7

cdr3_nt: TGTGCCAGCAGTGATCGTAGCAATCAGCCCCAGCATTTT
cdr3_aa: CASSDRSNQPQHF
clone_size: -
d_call: -
v_call: TRBV2
j_call: TRBJ1-5

cdr3_nt: TGTGCCAGCAGTGAAGTGGGTCTAGCTTTCAGAGTGGATACGCAGTATTTT
cdr3_aa: CASSEVGLAFRVDTQYF
clone_size: few
d_call: -
v_call: TRBV2
j_call: TRBJ2-3

cdr3_nt: TGTGCCAGTAGCTACGGGGGGGCCACGGAGACCCAGTACTTC
cdr3_aa: CASSYGGATETQYF
clone_size: -
d_call: TRBD2
v_call: TRBV19
j_call: TRBJ2-5

cdr3_nt: TGCGCCAGCAGCCAACCTCGGGAGGTTCAGTTCTTC
cdr3_aa: CASSQPREVQFF
clone_size: few
d_call: TRBD2
v_call: TRBV4-1
j_call: TRBJ2-1

cdr3_nt: TGCGCCAGCAGATTTCGGGTTCCCCACGAGCAGTACTTC
cdr3_aa: CASRFRVPHEQYF
clone_size: -
d_call: -
v_call: TRBV10-2
j_call: TRBJ2-7

cdr3_nt: TGTGCCAGCAGCTTAGGCCTAACAGGGGCTTATGGCTACACCTTC
cdr3_aa: CASSLGLTGAYGYTF
clone_size: -
d_call: TRBD1
v_call: TRBV13
j_call: TRBJ1-2

cdr3_nt: TGTGCCAGCAGCGCTAGCGGGGGGCCCGCAAGGGAGCTGTTTTTT
cdr3_aa: CASSASGGPARELFF
clone_size: few
d_call: TRBD2
v_call: TRBV7-9
j_call: TRBJ2-2

cdr3_nt: TGTGCCAGCAGTTACCGTGGGGAGCTGTTTTTT
cdr3_aa: CASSYRGELFF
clone_size: few
d_call: -
v_call: TRBV6-5
j_call: TRBJ2-2

cdr3_nt: TGTGCCAGCAGCCCCCTACGTGCCTCCTACAATGAGCAGTTCTTC
cdr3_aa: CASSPLRASYNEQFF
clone_size: -
d_call: -
v_call: TRBV5-6
j_call: TRBJ2-1

cdr3_nt: TGCGCCAGCCAGTTAGGGCGGGGGAACACCGGGGAGCTGTTTTTT
cdr3_aa: CASQLGRGNTGELFF
clone_size: few
d_call: -
v_call: TRBV4-1
j_call: TRBJ2-2

cdr3_nt: TGTGCCAGCACCCAGGTGGACTATGGCTACACCTTC
cdr3_aa: CASTQVDYGYTF
clone_size: few
d_call: -
v_call: TRBV19
j_call: TRBJ1-2

cdr3_nt: TGTGCCAGCAGCTTACGTCAGGGCCTCAGCACAGATACGCAGTATTTT
cdr3_aa: CASSLRQGLSTDTQYF
clone_size: few
d_call: -
v_call: TRBV7-9
j_call: TRBJ2-3

cdr3_nt: TGTGCCAGCAGTGAGATGACAGGGCTCAACGAGCAGTACTTC
cdr3_aa: CASSEMTGLNEQYF
clone_size: few
d_call: TRBD1
v_call: TRBV6-1
j_call: TRBJ2-7

cdr3_nt: TGTGCCGCGGATGTCCGAGAAAAACTGTTTTTT
cdr3_aa: CAADVREKLFF
clone_size: -
d_call: -
v_call: TRBV30
j_call: TRBJ1-4

cdr3_nt: TGTGCCAGCAGCCATCCAGGGCAAAAAAACGAGCAGTACTTC
cdr3_aa: CASSHPGQKNEQYF
clone_size: once
d_call: -
v_call: TRBV5-4
j_call: TRBJ2-7

cdr3_nt: TGTGCCAGCAGTTTAGACGGAGCTGGAAACACCATATATTTT
cdr3_aa: CASSLDGAGNTIYF
clone_size: -
d_call: -
v_call: TRBV28
j_call: TRBJ1-3